The 2 T cell receptor beta chains listed next were all sequenced from one sample in a study of a mutant IDH1 vaccine in newly diagnosed glioma. Clones were sequenced by immunoSEQ multiplex PCR, and TCRdb holds only the in-frame ones, with some missing. This repertoire shows about 31,000 clones, roughly 86% found once; its top ten account for 15%. Described time point: week 35, safety follow-up. What each vaccine dose contained was 300 ug of mutant IDH1 20-mer peptide, accompanied by topical imiquimod. The antigens of these receptors remain unknown. The sample here was PBMCs, taken from a glioma patient whose treatment included an IDH1 peptide vaccine. The receptor source for this set is a young man with glioma.

The chain employs TRBV23-1 and TRBJ1-2; D is undetermined. TRBV23-1 is placed among ORFs of uncertain function. The length of the CDR3 is 13 residues. The ends were cut back, 2 bases at V and 8 bases at J, with 12 bases in the middle. CDR3 region: CASSQTGLRGYTF. The CDR3 nucleotides read TGCGCCAGCAGTCAAACTGGTTTGAGAGGCTACACCTTC.

This clone has only one observation. This chain links TRBV29-1 with TRBJ2-2; 7 positions match TRBD1. Germline CDR1 reads SQVTM; CDR2 reads ANQGSEA. V was clipped by 5 bases and J by 5 bases; unmatched bases: 5. The CDR3 covers 13 residues. The CDR3 here is CSVPGQKTGELFF. DNA for the CDR3: TGCAGCGTTCCGGGACAGAAGACCGGGGAGCTGTTTTTT.